This T cell receptor beta chain was identified during a study of T-cell reconstitution after alpha-beta-depleted transplantation in children. General observations from the study: One year after transplant, T-cell counts and diversity came mostly from newly produced T cells. Reportedly, roughly two months post-transplant, alpha-beta T cells arose from several hundred expanded graft clones.

A library of TCRbeta sequences, prepared with unique molecular identifiers, was generated. Each CDR3 protein is one row after TCRdb ran MiXCR on the PCR reads. The sample includes nearly 200,000 distinct CDR3 sequences, 5.5% to 7% seen only once; the top ten take 4.5%. This clonotype was recorded a few times. Antigen: not known. The origin of this receptor is a girl in the first two years of life with combined immunodeficiency, due to receive a stem cell transplant. The source material was PBMCs, sampled before TCRalphabeta/CD19-depleted stem cell transplant.

CDR3 in amino acids: CASSLLTVNYGYTF. The CDR3 bases are TGTGCCAGCAGTTTATTGACAGTTAACTATGGCTACACCTTC. V is TRBV28 and J is TRBJ1-2, with a tentative D call TRBD1 (5 bases). V was trimmed by 1 base and J by 1 base, leaving 7 bases between them. This CDR3 is built from 14 residues. Germline-derived CDR1 and CDR2 are MDHEN and SYDVKM.